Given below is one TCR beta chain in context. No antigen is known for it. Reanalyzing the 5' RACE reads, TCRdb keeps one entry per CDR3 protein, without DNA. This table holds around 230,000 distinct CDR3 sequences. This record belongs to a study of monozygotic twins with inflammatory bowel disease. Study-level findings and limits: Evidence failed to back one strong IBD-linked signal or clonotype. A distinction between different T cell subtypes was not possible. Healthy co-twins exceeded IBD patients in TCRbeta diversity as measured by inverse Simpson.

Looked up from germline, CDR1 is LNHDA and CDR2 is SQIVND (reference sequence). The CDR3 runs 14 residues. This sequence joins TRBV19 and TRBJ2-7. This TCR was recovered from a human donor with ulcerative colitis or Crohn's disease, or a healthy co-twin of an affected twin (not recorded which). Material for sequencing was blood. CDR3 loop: CASSIGADSYEQYF.